The rows below give T cell receptor beta chains drawn from one sample of a study of B cell selection in AIRE deficiency. Repertoires were generated with immunoSEQ multiplex PCR, while TCRdb's copy carries only in-frame clones and drops some. The table records about 26,000 clones, 92% of them present only once. Sequenced sample: CD4+CD25+ Tregs sorted from PBMCs. The origin of the receptors is a human donor in good health. CDR3s include the opening cysteine and the closing phenylalanine or tryptophan. Fields, in order: clone size, CDR3 length, D gene, V gene, J gene, CDR3 protein, CDR3 DNA. A D gene is named only where the DNA matches it firmly. Clone size is stated in some rows and not others, as once, few, many or a class when expanded.

clone size: .
CDR3 length: 13
D gene: .
V gene: TRBV15
J gene: TRBJ2-5
CDR3 protein: CATSLTGQETQYF
CDR3 DNA: TGTGCCACCAGCCTTACAGGGCAAGAGACCCAGTACTTC

clone size: .
CDR3 length: 15
D gene: TRBD2
V gene: TRBV6-5
J gene: TRBJ2-3
CDR3 protein: CASSYVRGGTDTQYF
CDR3 DNA: TGTGCCAGCAGTTACGTCCGGGGGGGCACAGATACGCAGTATTTT

clone size: few
CDR3 length: 13
D gene: .
V gene: TRBV5-6
J gene: TRBJ1-5
CDR3 protein: CASSYDRNQPQHF
CDR3 DNA: TGTGCCAGCAGCTATGACAGGAATCAGCCCCAGCATTTT

clone size: .
CDR3 length: 12
D gene: .
V gene: TRBV19
J gene: TRBJ1-4
CDR3 protein: CASSMGLEKLFF
CDR3 DNA: TGTGCCAGTAGTATGGGTTTGGAAAAACTGTTTTTT

clone size: .
CDR3 length: 13
D gene: .
V gene: TRBV7-9
J gene: TRBJ1-1
CDR3 protein: CASSSQGNTEAFF
CDR3 DNA: TGTGCCAGCAGCTCACAGGGGAACACTGAAGCTTTCTTT

clone size: .
CDR3 length: 16
D gene: .
V gene: TRBV7-2
J gene: TRBJ1-6
CDR3 protein: CASSLVGGASNSPLHF
CDR3 DNA: TGTGCCAGCAGCTTAGTAGGAGGGGCAAGTAATTCACCCCTCCACTTT

clone size: .
CDR3 length: 14
D gene: .
V gene: TRBV5-6
J gene: TRBJ2-7
CDR3 protein: CASSPTGKSYEQYF
CDR3 DNA: TGTGCCAGCAGCCCCACGGGGAAGTCCTACGAGCAGTACTTC

clone size: .
CDR3 length: 14
D gene: .
V gene: TRBV9
J gene: TRBJ2-7
CDR3 protein: CASSVAGTNYEQYF
CDR3 DNA: TGTGCCAGCAGCGTGGCCGGGACCAACTACGAGCAGTACTTC

clone size: .
CDR3 length: 15
D gene: .
V gene: TRBV18
J gene: TRBJ2-1
CDR3 protein: CASSPHGGGRGEQFF
CDR3 DNA: TGTGCCAGCTCACCCCATGGGGGGGGCCGGGGTGAGCAGTTCTTC

clone size: .
CDR3 length: 15
D gene: TRBD2
V gene: TRBV7-2
J gene: TRBJ2-5
CDR3 protein: CASSLGTSGGETQYF
CDR3 DNA: TGTGCCAGCAGCTTAGGGACTAGCGGGGGAGAGACCCAGTACTTC

clone size: .
CDR3 length: 13
D gene: .
V gene: TRBV19
J gene: TRBJ1-2
CDR3 protein: CASSMGLDYGYTF
CDR3 DNA: TGTGCCAGTAGTATGGGACTGGACTATGGCTACACCTTC

clone size: .
CDR3 length: 14
D gene: .
V gene: TRBV18
J gene: TRBJ2-7
CDR3 protein: CASSASRAAYEQYF
CDR3 DNA: TGTGCCAGCTCCGCTTCCAGGGCAGCCTACGAGCAGTACTTC

clone size: .
CDR3 length: 14
D gene: TRBD1
V gene: TRBV11-3
J gene: TRBJ2-3
CDR3 protein: CASSRDRDRNTQYF
CDR3 DNA: TGTGCCAGCAGCCGGGACAGGGACCGGAATACGCAGTATTTT

clone size: .
CDR3 length: 13
D gene: .
V gene: TRBV5-1
J gene: TRBJ1-5
CDR3 protein: CASSLGPDQPQHF
CDR3 DNA: TGCGCCAGCAGCTTGGGCCCGGATCAGCCCCAGCATTTT

clone size: .
CDR3 length: 15
D gene: .
V gene: TRBV6-1
J gene: TRBJ1-5
CDR3 protein: CASSEGGRSNQPQHF
CDR3 DNA: TGTGCCAGCAGTGAAGGGGGAAGGAGCAATCAGCCCCAGCATTTT

clone size: .
CDR3 length: 14
D gene: .
V gene: TRBV6-1
J gene: TRBJ2-6
CDR3 protein: CASSVQDGVGVLTF
CDR3 DNA: TGTGCCAGCAGTGTTCAGGATGGGGTCGGCGTCCTGACTTTC

clone size: .
CDR3 length: 14
D gene: .
V gene: TRBV27
J gene: TRBJ1-2
CDR3 protein: CASSLQPVVYGYTF
CDR3 DNA: TGTGCCAGCAGTCTACAGCCGGTTGTCTATGGCTACACCTTC

clone size: .
CDR3 length: 12
D gene: TRBD1
V gene: TRBV11-2
J gene: TRBJ2-7
CDR3 protein: CASSLGQGRQYF
CDR3 DNA: TGTGCCAGCAGCTTGGGACAGGGGCGGCAGTACTTC

clone size: few
CDR3 length: 18
D gene: TRBD2
V gene: TRBV5-1
J gene: TRBJ2-3
CDR3 protein: CASSRLRTSGEVRDTQYF
CDR3 DNA: TGCGCCAGCAGCAGGCTACGGACTAGCGGGGAAGTGAGAGATACGCAGTATTTT

clone size: .
CDR3 length: 15
D gene: .
V gene: TRBV27
J gene: TRBJ2-3
CDR3 protein: CASSHSGYSTDTQYF
CDR3 DNA: TGTGCCAGCAGTCACAGCGGGTACTCTACAGATACGCAGTATTTT

clone size: once
CDR3 length: 15
D gene: TRBD1
V gene: TRBV6-5
J gene: TRBJ1-6
CDR3 protein: CASSFTRQGISPLHF
CDR3 DNA: TGTGCCAGCAGTTTCACCCGACAGGGAATCTCACCCCTCCACTTT

clone size: once
CDR3 length: 14
D gene: TRBD2
V gene: TRBV5-4
J gene: TRBJ2-1
CDR3 protein: CASSSGLRINEQFF
CDR3 DNA: TGTGCCAGCAGCTCGGGACTACGAATCAATGAGCAGTTCTTC

clone size: .
CDR3 length: 17
D gene: .
V gene: TRBV5-6
J gene: TRBJ1-2
CDR3 protein: CASSLAGLRARGDGYTF
CDR3 DNA: TGTGCCAGCAGCTTGGCCGGTCTACGGGCCCGAGGGGATGGCTACACCTTC

clone size: .
CDR3 length: 17
D gene: TRBD1
V gene: TRBV5-4
J gene: TRBJ1-1
CDR3 protein: CASSLKTPGGGLLSAFF
CDR3 DNA: TGTGCCAGCAGCTTAAAGACCCCGGGAGGGGGCCTGCTGAGTGCTTTCTTT

clone size: .
CDR3 length: 15
D gene: TRBD1
V gene: TRBV9
J gene: TRBJ2-7
CDR3 protein: CASSVAWTGDYEQYF
CDR3 DNA: TGTGCCAGCAGCGTAGCTTGGACAGGGGACTACGAGCAGTACTTC

clone size: .
CDR3 length: 14
D gene: .
V gene: TRBV19
J gene: TRBJ1-3
CDR3 protein: CASRPSGTFNTIYF
CDR3 DNA: TGTGCCAGTAGGCCATCCGGGACCTTCAACACCATATATTTT

clone size: .
CDR3 length: 12
D gene: .
V gene: TRBV5-6
J gene: TRBJ1-2
CDR3 protein: CASRSVGRGYTF
CDR3 DNA: TGTGCCAGCAGATCCGTGGGTCGAGGCTACACCTTC

clone size: .
CDR3 length: 13
D gene: TRBD1
V gene: TRBV10-1
J gene: TRBJ1-2
CDR3 protein: CASSEGQGYGYTF
CDR3 DNA: TGCGCCAGCAGTGAAGGACAGGGCTATGGCTACACCTTC

clone size: .
CDR3 length: 15
D gene: TRBD1
V gene: TRBV6-1
J gene: TRBJ1-5
CDR3 protein: CASRKDRVGNQPQHF
CDR3 DNA: TGTGCCAGCAGGAAGGACAGGGTGGGCAATCAGCCCCAGCATTTT

clone size: .
CDR3 length: 16
D gene: .
V gene: TRBV19
J gene: TRBJ2-2
CDR3 protein: CASSIRTSRSTGELFF
CDR3 DNA: TGTGCCAGTAGTATACGCACAAGTCGTAGCACCGGGGAGCTGTTTTTT

clone size: .
CDR3 length: 13
D gene: .
V gene: TRBV18
J gene: TRBJ1-1
CDR3 protein: CASSPWGDTEAFF
CDR3 DNA: TGTGCCAGCTCCCCCTGGGGGGACACTGAAGCTTTCTTT

clone size: once
CDR3 length: 15
D gene: .
V gene: TRBV14
J gene: TRBJ1-4
CDR3 protein: CASSPRTAHNEKLFF
CDR3 DNA: TGTGCCAGCAGCCCCCGGACAGCTCATAATGAAAAACTGTTTTTT

clone size: .
CDR3 length: 16
D gene: TRBD2
V gene: TRBV2
J gene: TRBJ2-5
CDR3 protein: CASSEALGARGETQYF
CDR3 DNA: TGTGCCAGCAGTGAAGCGCTAGGGGCGCGGGGGGAGACCCAGTACTTC

clone size: .
CDR3 length: 15
D gene: TRBD1
V gene: TRBV2
J gene: TRBJ2-7
CDR3 protein: CASSEGRDRVYEQYF
CDR3 DNA: TGTGCCAGCAGTGAAGGACGGGACAGGGTCTACGAGCAGTACTTC

clone size: .
CDR3 length: 14
D gene: TRBD1
V gene: TRBV6-5
J gene: TRBJ1-1
CDR3 protein: CASSFDRGGTEAFF
CDR3 DNA: TGTGCCAGCAGTTTTGACAGGGGTGGCACTGAAGCTTTCTTT

clone size: .
CDR3 length: 16
D gene: .
V gene: TRBV6-1
J gene: TRBJ1-2
CDR3 protein: CASSETAVAANYGYTF
CDR3 DNA: TGTGCCAGCAGTGAAACGGCAGTAGCCGCTAACTATGGCTACACCTTC

clone size: .
CDR3 length: 17
D gene: TRBD2
V gene: TRBV5-1
J gene: TRBJ2-1
CDR3 protein: CASSLGLAGAKYNEQFF
CDR3 DNA: TGCGCCAGCAGCTTGGGACTAGCGGGGGCAAAATACAATGAGCAGTTCTTC

clone size: .
CDR3 length: 15
D gene: .
V gene: TRBV5-1
J gene: TRBJ2-3
CDR3 protein: CASSLVSGGTDTQYF
CDR3 DNA: TGCGCCAGCAGCTTGGTGTCGGGGGGCACAGATACGCAGTATTTT

clone size: .
CDR3 length: 14
D gene: .
V gene: TRBV9
J gene: TRBJ2-6
CDR3 protein: CASSVRSGANVLTF
CDR3 DNA: TGTGCCAGCAGCGTAAGGTCTGGGGCCAACGTCCTGACTTTC

clone size: .
CDR3 length: 10
D gene: .
V gene: TRBV20-1
J gene: TRBJ1-2
CDR3 protein: CSATTNGYTF
CDR3 DNA: TGCAGTGCAACGACTAATGGCTACACCTTC

clone size: .
CDR3 length: 12
D gene: .
V gene: TRBV7-9
J gene: TRBJ1-6
CDR3 protein: CASSFPGSPLHF
CDR3 DNA: TGTGCCAGCAGCTTTCCCGGGTCCCCCCTCCACTTT

clone size: .
CDR3 length: 17
D gene: .
V gene: TRBV5-1
J gene: TRBJ1-2
CDR3 protein: CASSLNERFSVTYGYTF
CDR3 DNA: TGCGCCAGCAGCTTGAATGAACGGTTCTCGGTAACCTATGGCTACACCTTC

clone size: .
CDR3 length: 13
D gene: .
V gene: TRBV7-3
J gene: TRBJ2-3
CDR3 protein: CASSPNLADTQYF
CDR3 DNA: TGTGCCAGCAGCCCCAACCTCGCAGATACGCAGTATTTT